These 27 T cell receptor beta chains were sequenced from one sample in a study of cytomegalovirus exposure and HLA in healthy donors. With 60 Vbeta and 13 Jbeta primers, the PCR was carried out. Some clones are missing from TCRdb's copy, which holds only in-frame ones; the method was immunoSEQ multiplex PCR. The sample carries about 220,000 clones, about four fifths recorded once. The sample comprised PBMCs. These receptors all stem from a man aged 40-55 years in good health and CMV-seropositive.

V and J are TRBV13 and TRBJ2-1, with 16 bases matching TRBD2. This CDR3 comprises 18 residues. Trimming took 5 bases from V and 3 from J; bases not matched to a gene: 7. CDR1 is PRHDT, CDR2 FYEKMQ, per germline (reference sequence). CDR3 region: CASSEGTSGRDLYNEQFF. The CDR3 bases are TGTGCCAGCAGCGAAGGGACTAGCGGGAGGGACCTCTACAATGAGCAGTTCTTC.

The chain carries TRBV30 and TRBJ2-5; 11 positions agree with TRBD2. Trimming cost V 2 bases and J 2 bases; bases outside gene matches: 13. The germline V gene has CDR1 GTSNPN and CDR2 SVGIG (reference sequence). The CDR3 contains 18 residues. CDR3 amino acids: CAWSLKWETSGKQETQYF. For the CDR3, the DNA is TGTGCCTGGAGTCTTAAGTGGGAGACTAGCGGGAAACAAGAGACCCAGTACTTC.

This chain links TRBV27 with TRBJ1-2; TRBD1 matches 8 bases. The CDR3 has 14 residues. V was clipped by 5 bases and J by 8 bases; unmatched bases: 10. Germline CDR1 MNHEY, CDR2 SMNVEV (reference sequence). CDR3 sequence reads: CASSPTGGSEGYTF. In nucleotides, the CDR3 is TGTGCCAGCAGTCCCACAGGGGGTTCTGAGGGCTACACCTTC.

CDR3 loop: CASSDGGAVEAFF. For the CDR3, the DNA is TGTGCCAGCAGTGACGGGGGAGCCGTTGAAGCTTTCTTT. The chain couples TRBV2 to TRBJ1-1, with D perhaps matching TRBD1 (5 bases). CDR3 length: 13 amino acids. V was cut by 3 bases and J by 7 bases, with 12 bases left in between. Germline V lookup: CDR1 SNHLY, CDR2 FYNNEI.

The V call is TRBV6-1, the J call TRBJ2-7; D is possibly TRBD1 (6 bases). Germline V CDR1 and CDR2: MNHNS, SASEGT. Deletions cut 7 bases from V and 5 bases from J, with 9 bases between. The CDR3 is 11 residues long. CDR3 in DNA: TGTGCCAGCAAGGACAGCCACGAGCAGTACTTC. It is translated as CASKDSHEQYF.

This clone was detected a few times. J is TRBJ2-2 and V is TRBV27; a weak D match, TRBD1 (5 bases). The CDR3 length is 14 residues. The V end was cut by 8 bases, the J end by 4 bases, with 14 bases between. CDR1 and CDR2 (germline): MNHEY, SMNVEV (reference sequence). The CDR3 coding sequence is TGTGCCAGCTCTATCAGGGATACCACCGGGGAGCTGTTTTTT. Protein product: CASSIRDTTGELFF.

V usage is TRBV10-1 and J usage is TRBJ2-2, with D uncertain. The CDR3 has 15 amino acids. With 3 bases removed from V and 7 bases from J, the gap between germline ends came to 15 bases. Germline CDR1 and CDR2: WNHNN and SYGVQD (reference sequence). The CDR3 region is CASSDGWAQDGELFF. CDR3 DNA sequence: TGCGCCAGCAGTGACGGTTGGGCCCAGGACGGGGAGCTGTTTTTT.

This clone was seen a handful of times. This rearrangement joins TRBV5-5 to TRBJ2-7; 9 nucleotides align to TRBD1. Trimming cost V 5 bases and J 2 bases; bases outside gene matches: 5. CDR3 length: 14 amino acids. Germline V gene sequence: CDR1 SGHKS, CDR2 YYEKEE (reference sequence). CDR3 amino acids: CASRPGTGPYEQYF. The DNA for the CDR3 is TGTGCCAGCAGACCCGGGACAGGGCCCTACGAGCAGTACTTC.

The chain is built from TRBV19 and TRBJ1-4; tentatively, D is TRBD1 (6 bases). The CDR3 covers 16 residues. V gave up 1 base and J gave up 7 bases, with 16 bases separating them. Germline V gives CDR1 LNHDA, CDR2 SQIVND (reference sequence). The CDR3, as DNA: TGTGCCAGTAGTATAGGGTTTGGGGGACAACTTGAAAAACTGTTTTTT. As protein: CASSIGFGGQLEKLFF.

This chain uses TRBV14 with TRBJ2-1, with 12 nucleotides matching TRBD2. Germline CDR1 SGHDN, CDR2 FVKESK. This CDR3 contains 15 residues. Trimming removed 4 bases from V and 7 bases from J; junction bases left unmatched: 5. CDR3 sequence (DNA): TGTGCCAGCAGCCTACTAGCGGGAGGTGGGAATGAGCAGTTCTTC. Translated: CASSLLAGGGNEQFF.

This sequence joins TRBV7-9 and TRBJ1-1, with D unclear. Trimming stripped 3 bases from V and 1 base from J, with 6 bases between. CDR1 and CDR2 from the germline V gene are SEHNR and FQNEAQ (reference sequence). CDR3 size: 13 residues. CDR3 region: CASSFKQNTEAFF. The CDR3, as DNA: TGTGCCAGCAGCTTTAAGCAGAACACTGAAGCTTTCTTT.

V is TRBV6-5 and J is TRBJ1-2; maybe TRBD1 (5 bases). The CDR3 covers 12 residues. CDR1 MNHEY and CDR2 SVGAGI come from the germline V gene. Deletions cut 5 bases from V and 2 bases from J, with 6 bases between. Written as DNA, the CDR3 is TGTGCCAGCAGTCCAGGGAACTATGGCTACACCTTC. It specifies CASSPGNYGYTF.

This clone was seen only once. The chain is built from TRBV28 and TRBJ1-3, with 7 positions matching TRBD1. Unmatched junction bases numbered 3, after V lost 4 bases and J lost 0 bases. The CDR3 totals 15 residues. CDR1 and CDR2 (germline): MDHEN, SYDVKM. CDR3 sequence reads: CASSSGQISGNTIYF. In DNA form, the CDR3 reads TGTGCCAGCAGTTCGGGACAGATCTCTGGAAACACCATATATTTT.

Only a few counts were recorded for this clone. The chain links TRBV5-6 to TRBJ2-7; 7 bases map to TRBD2. V shed 3 bases and J 4 bases; nucleotides not matched to a gene: 10. Germline V gene data show CDR1 as SGHDT and CDR2 as YYEEEE. This CDR3 has 15 amino acids. The CDR3 reads CASSSAGDLPYEQYF. CDR3 sequence (DNA): TGTGCCAGCAGCTCGGCGGGAGATTTACCGTACGAGCAGTACTTC.

This clone has only a few counts. V and J are TRBV27 and TRBJ2-2; 9 bases match TRBD1. Germline V gene sequence: CDR1 MNHEY, CDR2 SMNVEV (reference sequence). Germline trimming cut 4 bases from V and 5 bases from J; bases unmatched to any gene: 5. This CDR3 contains 15 residues. The CDR3 coding sequence is TGTGCCAGCAGTTCCCCCGGGACAGGGACCGGGGAGCTGTTTTTT. It codes for CASSSPGTGTGELFF.

J is TRBJ2-5 and V is TRBV4-1; 16 bases match TRBD2. With 1 base clipped from V and 2 bases from J, the junction kept 4 bases outside the gene matches. CDR1 is MGHRA and CDR2 is YSYEKL in the germline V gene. The CDR3 has 18 residues. CDR3 amino acids: CASSQAGLAGGRQETQYF. CDR3 DNA: TGCGCCAGCAGCCAAGCGGGACTAGCGGGAGGGAGGCAAGAGACCCAGTACTTC.

The V gene is TRBV11-2, the J gene TRBJ2-7; TRBD1 agrees at 7 bases. Looked up from germline, CDR1 is SGHAT and CDR2 is FQNNGV. The junction had 10 bases not matched to a gene; V was cut back by 5 bases and J by 6 bases. This CDR3 contains 14 residues. CDR3 DNA: TGTGCCAGCAGCAGAAACAGGGGAAATGGCGAGCAGTACTTC. It is translated as CASSRNRGNGEQYF.

The gene calls are TRBV5-1 and TRBJ2-1; D is perhaps TRBD1 (6 bases). This CDR3 is 14 amino acids long. V lost 5 bases and J lost 0, with 9 bases in between. Germline V gives CDR1 SGHRS, CDR2 YFSETQ. This CDR3 reads CASSGGGSYNEQFF. Here the CDR3 DNA reads TGCGCCAGCAGTGGGGGCGGCTCCTACAATGAGCAGTTCTTC.

This clone was picked up one time. The chain uses TRBV19 and TRBJ1-4, with a possible D match to TRBD1 (6 bases). Looked up from germline, CDR1 is LNHDA and CDR2 is SQIVND (reference sequence). CDR3 length: 15 amino acids. V was shortened by 7 bases and J by 3 bases, with 15 bases between the two germline ends. CDR3 in amino acids: CASKGRGIANEKLFF. CDR3 bases: TGTGCCAGTAAGGGCAGGGGTATAGCTAATGAAAAACTGTTTTTT.

The chain has TRBV7-9 and TRBJ2-2, with 11 bases matching TRBD1. V was clipped by 5 bases and J by 6 bases; unmatched bases: 2. Germline V lookup: CDR1 SEHNR, CDR2 FQNEAQ (reference sequence). The CDR3 runs 14 residues. CDR3 residues: CASSGGQGAGELFF. CDR3 DNA sequence: TGTGCCAGCAGCGGGGGACAGGGGGCCGGGGAGCTGTTTTTT. Variable domain in full (rest from reference TRBV7-9 and TRBJ2-2): DTGVSQNPRHKITKRGQNVTFRCDPISEHNRLYWYRQTLGQGPEFLTYFQNEAQLEKSRLLSDRFSAERPKGSFSTLEIQRTEQGDSAMYLCASSGGQGAGELFFGEGSRLTVL.

V usage is TRBV7-8 and J usage is TRBJ1-5; D is possibly TRBD1 (6 bases). V was clipped by 4 bases and J by 7 bases, with 20 bases between them. The CDR3 covers 16 residues. The germline CDR1 and CDR2 sequences are SGHVS and FQNEAQ. The CDR3 DNA sequence: TGTGCCAGCAGCTGGTCCCGGGACATTTGGCAGCAGCCCCAGCATTTT. Translating it yields CASSWSRDIWQQPQHF. Using reference TRBV7-8 and TRBJ1-5 for the parts outside the CDR3, the full variable domain is GAGVSQSPRYKVAKRGQDVALRCDPISGHVSLFWYQQALGQGPEFLTYFQNEAQLDKSGLPSDRFFAERPEGSVSTLKIQRTQQEDSAVYLCASSWSRDIWQQPQHFGDGTRLSIL.

This clone was detected only a few times. CDR3 nucleotides: TGTGCCAGCAGCTTAGGGCAGCGGGAGCATGAGCAGTTCTTC. This gives the protein CASSLGQREHEQFF. V usage is TRBV7-2 and J usage is TRBJ2-1; 8 positions agree with TRBD2. The CDR3 loop spans 14 amino acids. Germline V CDR1 and CDR2: SGHTA, FQGNSA. Unmatched junction bases numbered 4, after V lost 1 base and J lost 8 bases.

The V and J genes are TRBV6-5 and TRBJ2-1, with D unclear. The germline V gene encodes CDR1 MNHEY and CDR2 SVGAGI. The CDR3 spans 14 residues. V was shortened by 7 bases and J by 1 base, with 11 bases between the two germline ends. CDR3 in DNA: TGTGCCAGCACCCGAGGTGGGTCCTACAATGAGCAGTTCTTC. This sequence encodes CASTRGGSYNEQFF.

This clone was counted between two and nine times. V is TRBV10-2 and J is TRBJ2-2; D unclear. The CDR3 contains 12 residues. Germline V gives CDR1 WSHSY, CDR2 SAAADI. Trimming took off 6 bases at V and 2 bases at J, with 4 bases between the two ends. The CDR3, as DNA: TGCGCCAGCAGCTACAACACCGGGGAGCTGTTTTTT. This encodes CASSYNTGELFF.

This chain connects TRBV6-1 to TRBJ1-1, with 7 bases lining up with TRBD1. Germline V gene data show CDR1 as MNHNS and CDR2 as SASEGT. The CDR3 has 16 amino acids. J was trimmed by 3 bases and V by 4 bases; bases with no gene match: 11. CDR3 in DNA: TGTGCCAGCAGTGCGGACAGGCAGCCTATGGACACTGAAGCTTTCTTT. Residues: CASSADRQPMDTEAFF.

This chain uses TRBV29-1 with TRBJ2-1, with TRBD2 identical over 8 bases. The CDR3 covers 15 residues. The V and J ends lost 3 bases and 0 bases, in that order; junction bases with no gene match: 4. Germline V lookup: CDR1 SQVTM, CDR2 ANQGSEA. The CDR3 bases are TGCAGCGTTGAGGGAGGGACTAGCTCCTACAATGAGCAGTTCTTC. It specifies CSVEGGTSSYNEQFF.

The rearrangement uses TRBV7-2 and TRBJ2-3, with 8 bases identical to TRBD1. Trimming at V came to 3 bases and at J to 4 bases, leaving 6 bases not matched to a gene. Per germline, CDR1 SGHTA and CDR2 FQGNSA. The CDR3 has 15 residues. The CDR3 region is CASSLVGQGSDTQYF. In DNA, the CDR3 is TGTGCCAGCAGCTTGGTAGGACAGGGATCAGATACGCAGTATTTT.